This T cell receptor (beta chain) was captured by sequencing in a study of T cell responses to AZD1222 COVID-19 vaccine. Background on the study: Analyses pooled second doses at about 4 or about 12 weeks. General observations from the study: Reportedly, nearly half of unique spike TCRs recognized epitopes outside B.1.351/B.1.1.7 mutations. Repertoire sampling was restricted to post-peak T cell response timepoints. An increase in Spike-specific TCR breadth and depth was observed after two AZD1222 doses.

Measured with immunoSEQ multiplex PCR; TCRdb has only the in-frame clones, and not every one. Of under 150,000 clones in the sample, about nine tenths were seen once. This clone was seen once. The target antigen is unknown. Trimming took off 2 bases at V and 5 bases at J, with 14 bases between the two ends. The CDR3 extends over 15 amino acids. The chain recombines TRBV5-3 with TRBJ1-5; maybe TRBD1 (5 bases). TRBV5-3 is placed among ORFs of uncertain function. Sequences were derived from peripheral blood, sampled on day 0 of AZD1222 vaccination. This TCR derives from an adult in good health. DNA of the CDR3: TGTGCCAGAAGCTTATCAATTTTAGGGGATCAGCCCCAGCATTTT. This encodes CARSLSILGDQPQHF.